The 2 T cell receptor beta chains presented below share a single source sample, sequenced in a study of blood T cell repertoires in COVID-19. Generated by immunoSEQ multiplex PCR, the TCRdb table keeps only in-frame clones and is missing some. The sample records around 360,000 clones, 70% to 90% being singletons. Sample: peripheral blood. These receptors originate from a woman aged 25 to 39 with COVID-19, enrolled during active disease.

This chain joins TRBV2 and TRBJ1-4; D is perhaps TRBD1 (5 bases). The CDR3 sequence is 16 residues long. V gave up 5 bases and J gave up 3 bases, with 16 bases separating them. CDR1 is SNHLY, CDR2 FYNNEI, per germline. This CDR3 is CASSPRAGESNEKLFF. The CDR3 region has the DNA TGTGCCAGCAGTCCCCGAGCGGGGGAATCTAATGAAAAACTGTTTTTT.

This chain uses TRBV29-1 with TRBJ2-7; the D gene is possibly TRBD1 (6 bases). The CDR3 covers 14 residues. V gave up 0 bases and J gave up 2 bases, with 11 bases separating them. The germline V gene has CDR1 SQVTM and CDR2 ANQGSEA. The CDR3 DNA is TGCAGCGTTGAAGATCGGACAGCCGCCTACGAGCAGTACTTC. Amino acids: CSVEDRTAAYEQYF.